There are a few counts of the clone carrying this T cell receptor (beta chain). Its antigen remains unidentified. Indicated time point: blood at routine non-recurrence follow-up after resection. TCRs were sequenced from unsorted whole RNA of tumor, nontumor lung or PBMC. This CDR3 region has 15 residues. Trimming took off 6 bases at V and 2 bases at J, with 11 bases between the two ends. Per the germline V gene, CDR1 is LGHDT and CDR2 is YNNKEL (reference sequence). The library protocol tagged each TCR cDNA with a unique molecular identifier. A single record per CDR3 protein comes from TCRdb applying MiXCR to the 5' RACE reads. The table lists under 150,000 distinct CDR3 sequences, more than 9% of them singletons, with roughly 15% in the top ten. This specimen belongs to a study of spatial heterogeneity in lung cancer. Study overall: Just over 70 TRACERx patients with early, untreated non-small cell lung cancer donated samples. Follow-up PBMC samples were sequenced when available, at a median of roughly 2 years after resection.

General study results and limits: Relative to follow-up, resection was when ubiquitous expanded tumor TCRs appeared more in blood.

The chain combines TRBV3-1 with TRBJ1-6, with D perhaps TRBD1 (5 bases). The sample here was PBMCs, taken at follow-up. This TCR was sampled from a male donor with early-stage non-small cell lung cancer. The CDR3 nucleotides are TGTGCCAGCAGTACTCAAGGGGCCTATAATTCACCCCTCCACTTT. Amino acid sequence: CASSTQGAYNSPLHF.